This TCR beta chain is drawn from a study of immune heterogeneity within non-small cell lung tumors. The CDR3 covers 14 residues. V lost 2 bases to trimming and J lost 6 bases, with 14 bases between them. CDR1 and CDR2 from the germline V gene are SGHRS and YFSETQ. Amplification of TCR beta CDR3 was performed by multiplex PCR with 32 V and 13 J primers. Each CDR3 protein gets one entry after TCRdb re-called the multiplex PCR reads with MiXCR. The repertoire includes around 2,000 distinct CDR3 sequences, approximately 48% of them detected once, and 15% sits in the top ten. Bulk tumor genomic DNA (around 600 ng per sample) served as template. Spaced far apart, several biopsies were taken from each primary tumor during surgery. Curative surgery was performed on patients who had untreated, newly diagnosed non-small cell lung cancer. In its sample, this clonotype ranks as large.

The sample consisted of lung tumor tissue. V usage is TRBV5-1 and J usage is TRBJ1-1; a weak D match, TRBD1 (5 bases). The sequence came from a man in his fifties or sixties with non-small cell lung cancer. Here the CDR3 reads CASSFLGGESEAFF. The CDR3, as DNA: TGCGCCAGCAGCTTTCTCGGGGGTGAGTCTGAAGCTTTCTTT.